This T cell receptor (beta chain) was documented in a study of radiation and T cells in renal cell carcinoma. General study results and limits: Dominant CDR3 motifs occupied more repertoire in irradiated than control tumors. Sampling covered only around 1 g of each tumor.

This clone was detected only once. Its antigen is still unknown. Treatment defined: treatment-naive control, cytoreductive nephrectomy. This renal cell carcinoma was of the clear cell type. Control tumors came from several females and roughly twelve males, aged roughly 35 to 82. V dropped 4 bases and J dropped 7; count of bases not matched to a gene: 6. CDR3 length equals 14 residues. The germline V gene has CDR1 SNHLY and CDR2 FYNNEI. Method: immunoSEQ multiplex PCR; TCRdb's copy keeps in-frame clones and lacks some. The sample records approximately 9,300 clones, roughly 60% being singletons. Here the sequenced sample was tumor tissue, taken from a patient whose treatment was nephrectomy without radiotherapy. The clonotype was recovered from a man aged 55 to 69 with renal cell carcinoma. V and J are TRBV2 and TRBJ2-2, with TRBD1 matching 7 bases. Here the CDR3 reads CASSARGQGGELFF. The CDR3 nucleotides read TGTGCCAGCAGTGCGAGGGGGCAGGGCGGGGAGCTGTTTTTT. Full variable domain (outside the CDR3, taken from reference TRBV2 and TRBJ2-2): EPEVTQTPSHQVTQMGQEVILRCVPISNHLYFYWYRQILGQKVEFLVSFYNNEISEKSEIFDDQFSVERPDGSNFTLKIRSTKLEDSAMYFCASSARGQGGELFFGEGSRLTVL.